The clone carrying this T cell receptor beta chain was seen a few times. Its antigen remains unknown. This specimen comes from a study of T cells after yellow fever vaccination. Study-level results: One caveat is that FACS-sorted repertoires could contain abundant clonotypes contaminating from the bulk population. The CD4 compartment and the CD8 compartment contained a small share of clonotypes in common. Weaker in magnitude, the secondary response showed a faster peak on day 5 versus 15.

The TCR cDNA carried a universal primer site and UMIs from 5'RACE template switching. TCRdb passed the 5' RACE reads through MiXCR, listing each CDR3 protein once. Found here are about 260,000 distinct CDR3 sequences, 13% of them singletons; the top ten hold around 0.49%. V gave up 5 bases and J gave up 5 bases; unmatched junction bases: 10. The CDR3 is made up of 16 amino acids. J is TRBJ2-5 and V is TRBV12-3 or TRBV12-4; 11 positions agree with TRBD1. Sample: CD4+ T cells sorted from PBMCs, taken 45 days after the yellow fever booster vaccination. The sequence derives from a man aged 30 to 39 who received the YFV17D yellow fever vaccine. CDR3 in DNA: TGTGCCAGCAGTAGAAGGGGACAGGGGGTTGGCGAGACCCAGTACTTC. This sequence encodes CASSRRGQGVGETQYF.